This T cell receptor beta chain was obtained from a study of Tregs in tolerant kidney transplant recipients. Only in-frame clones appear in the TCRdb table, and some are missing; sequencing was by immunoSEQ multiplex PCR. The sample holds about 50,000 clones, about nine tenths seen once. Mixed chimerism was transient after nonmyeloablative marrow transplants from related graft donors. Thawed PBMCs were FACS-sorted into unstimulated CD4+CD25+CD127- regulatory T cells, CD4+CD25- non-regulatory cells, CD4 and CD8 cells. Notes on this clone: Its antigen remains unidentified. The same CDR3 arises from other DNA sequences in this sample as well.

The germline CDR1 and CDR2 sequences are SGHDT and YYEEEE. V dropped 0 bases and J dropped 5 bases, with 11 bases sitting between them. There are 14 residues in the CDR3. Findings of the study overall: Biological reproducibility was not directly addressed in this study. Tregs expanded with activated donor B cells seemed most donor-specific.

The clonotype comes from a human patient who received a combined kidney and bone marrow transplant. Part of the T cell pool may stem from the graft donor. The specimen comprised CD8+ T cells from blood (PBMCs), sampled 12 months after the transplant. The chain joins TRBV5-6 to TRBJ1-1; D perhaps matches TRBD1 (5 bases). CDR3 sequence (DNA): TGTGCCAGCAGCTTGGCAGGGTATGGGACTGAAGCTTTCTTT. This sequence encodes CASSLAGYGTEAFF.